This is a list of T cell receptor beta chains from one sample in a study of identical twins. TCRdb re-called the 5' RACE reads with MiXCR, one entry per CDR3 protein. The sample includes fewer than 900,000 distinct CDR3 sequences, 18% of them seen just once. This same sample was also taken into another study, of T cells expressing NK-cell markers.

Sequenced sample: PBMCs. The source is a woman aged 18-35 years in good health. CDR3s include the opening cysteine and the closing phenylalanine or tryptophan. D genes are given only for firm matches. Part of the rows lack a size; the others show once, few, many or a class for expanded clones.

TRBJ2-5 - - TRBV9 TGTGCCAGCAGCGTTTCCAACCGGGTCCCAGAGGAGACCCAGTACTTC CASSVSNRVPEETQYF
TRBJ1-6 few TRBD1 TRBV12-3/TRBV12-4 TGTGCCAGCAGCCAACAGGGGGCGCGAGACTCACCCCTCCACTTT CASSQQGARDSPLHF
TRBJ2-7 - - TRBV6-1 TGTGCCAGCAGTGACCGACTAGGCGGGCAGTACTTC CASSDRLGGQYF
TRBJ2-5 few - TRBV7-2 TGTGCCAGCAGTCCCACGAGGGTCCAAGAGACCCAGTACTTC CASSPTRVQETQYF
TRBJ1-1 few - TRBV20-1 TGCAGTGCCTCAACGAGGGGACATGCTTTCTTT CSASTRGHAFF
TRBJ2-1 many - TRBV4-3 TGCGCCAGCAGCCAAGATCTCCACGTCAATGAGCAGTTCTTC CASSQDLHVNEQFF
TRBJ2-7 - - TRBV20-1 TGCAGTGCTATTACAGCTCAGGCTTTCTACGAGCAGTACTTC CSAITAQAFYEQYF
TRBJ2-3 - - TRBV7-2 TGTGCCAGCAGCTTAGTTTCACGAAAGGCAGATACGCAGTATTTT CASSLVSRKADTQYF
TRBJ1-2 - TRBD1 TRBV7-9 TGTGCCAGCAGGCACAATACAGGGGGATATGGCTACACCTTC CASRHNTGGYGYTF
TRBJ2-1 - TRBD2 TRBV12-3/TRBV12-4 TGTGCCAGCAGTTTAAAGGCGGGAGGGCCGAACAATGAGCAGTTCTTC CASSLKAGGPNNEQFF
TRBJ2-1 few TRBD2 TRBV5-1 TGCGCCAGCGGCATGGCGGGAGGAGGGAATGAGCAGTTCTTC CASGMAGGGNEQFF
TRBJ2-3 - TRBD2 TRBV20-1 TGCAGTGCTAGACCGGGGGGTAGTGGGCAGTATTTT CSARPGGSGQYF
TRBJ1-5 - - TRBV6-1 TGTGCCAGCACCCCGGGGCAGACGGGCCAGCCCCAGCATTTT CASTPGQTGQPQHF
TRBJ1-2 - - TRBV7-2 TGTGCCAGCAGCCCTCAACCCGATGGACGTTCCTACACCTTC CASSPQPDGRSYTF
TRBJ1-1 - - TRBV6-1 TGTGCCAGCAGGGAAGGGGCGGGGAACACTGAAGCTTTCTTT CASREGAGNTEAFF
TRBJ1-3 - - TRBV7-2 TGTGCCAGCAGCTTAGACCGATTCGGAAACACCATATATTTT CASSLDRFGNTIYF
TRBJ2-1 few - TRBV12-3/TRBV12-4 TGTGCCAGCAGTTTATGGGGCGGGGCCAATGAGCAGTTCTTC CASSLWGGANEQFF
TRBJ1-4 - - TRBV6-1 TGTGCCAGCAGTCCGACAGGTCGGGCTAATGAAAAACTGTTTTTT CASSPTGRANEKLFF
TRBJ2-7 - - TRBV7-2 TGTGCCAGCAGCCGTCGGGGTAGCGGCTACGAGCAGTACTTC CASSRRGSGYEQYF
TRBJ2-2 - TRBD2 TRBV30 TGTGCCTGGAAACAAGAGCGGGAGCTCACCGGGGAGCTGTTTTTT CAWKQERELTGELFF
TRBJ2-5 few - TRBV19 TGTGCCAGTAGTATCGCCGGGGGACCCCAAGAGACCCAGTACTTC CASSIAGGPQETQYF
TRBJ2-5 few - TRBV9 TGTGCCAGCAGCGCCTCGGCCGACCAAGAGACCCAGTACTTC CASSASADQETQYF
TRBJ2-3 - - TRBV11-2 TGTGCCAGCAAGCAGGGAGGAGATACGCAGTATTTT CASKQGGDTQYF
TRBJ2-1 - TRBD2 TRBV11-2 TGTGCCAGCAGCTCCCAACGCACTAGCGGGGAGCAGTTCTTC CASSSQRTSGEQFF
TRBJ2-5 - TRBD1 TRBV18 TGTGCCAGCTCACCACTCCCGGGACAGCCTCAAGAGACCCAGTACTTC CASSPLPGQPQETQYF
TRBJ2-1 few TRBD2 TRBV27 TGTGCCAGCACCCTAACGGGGGGGCTTGTAAGAAATGAGCAGTTCTTC CASTLTGGLVRNEQFF
TRBJ2-5 few - TRBV6-5 TGTGCCAGCAGTTACTCGGACGGGACCAAAGAGACCCAGTACTTC CASSYSDGTKETQYF
TRBJ2-3 few - TRBV20-1 TGCAGTCCAACTCTCCCTGGGGCAGATACGCAGTATTTT CSPTLPGADTQYF
TRBJ1-1 - TRBD1 TRBV19 TGTGCCAGTAGTATAAACAGGGGTCAGGGTGAAGCTTTCTTT CASSINRGQGEAFF